This T cell receptor (beta chain) was profiled in a study of blood T cell repertoires in COVID-19. This clone was detected once. Generated by immunoSEQ multiplex PCR, the TCRdb table keeps only in-frame clones and is missing some. The data show roughly 60,000 clones, approximately 77% seen once. The CDR3 is 14 residues long. Trimming took off 5 bases at V and 0 bases at J, with 8 bases between the two ends. Germline lookup yields CDR1 LNHDA and CDR2 SQIVND (reference sequence). The sequencing input was peripheral blood. The clonotype was recovered from a woman between 70 and 85 years old with COVID-19, enrolled during active disease. This chain connects TRBV19 to TRBJ1-5; D perhaps matches TRBD1 (5 bases). CDR3 residues: CASSRQFSNQPQHF. Written as DNA, the CDR3 is TGTGCCAGTAGTCGACAGTTTAGCAATCAGCCCCAGCATTTT.